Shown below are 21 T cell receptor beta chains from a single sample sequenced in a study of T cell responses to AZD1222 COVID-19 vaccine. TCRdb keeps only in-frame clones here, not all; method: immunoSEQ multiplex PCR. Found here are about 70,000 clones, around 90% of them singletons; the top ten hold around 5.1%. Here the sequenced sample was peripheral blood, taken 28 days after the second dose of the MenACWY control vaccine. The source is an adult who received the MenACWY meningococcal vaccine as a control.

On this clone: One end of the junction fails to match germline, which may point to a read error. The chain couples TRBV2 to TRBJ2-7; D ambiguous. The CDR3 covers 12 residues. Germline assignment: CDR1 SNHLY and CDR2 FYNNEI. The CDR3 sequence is CASREGPFPTHF. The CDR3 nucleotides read TGTGCCAGCAGGGAAGGACCGTTTCCTACGCACTTC.

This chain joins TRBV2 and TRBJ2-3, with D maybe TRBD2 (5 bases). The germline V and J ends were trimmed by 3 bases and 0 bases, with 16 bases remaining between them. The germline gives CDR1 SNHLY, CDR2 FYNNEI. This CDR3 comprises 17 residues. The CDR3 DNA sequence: TGTGCCAGCAGTGATAACCCCCTAGCCCAGAGCACAGATACGCAGTATTTT. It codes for CASSDNPLAQSTDTQYF.

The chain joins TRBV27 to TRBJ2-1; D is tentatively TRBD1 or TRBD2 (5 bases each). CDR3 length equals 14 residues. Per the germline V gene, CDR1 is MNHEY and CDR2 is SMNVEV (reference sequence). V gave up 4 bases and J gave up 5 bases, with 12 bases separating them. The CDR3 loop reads CASSSRDAHNEQFF. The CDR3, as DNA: TGTGCCAGCAGTTCCCGGGACGCACACAATGAGCAGTTCTTC.

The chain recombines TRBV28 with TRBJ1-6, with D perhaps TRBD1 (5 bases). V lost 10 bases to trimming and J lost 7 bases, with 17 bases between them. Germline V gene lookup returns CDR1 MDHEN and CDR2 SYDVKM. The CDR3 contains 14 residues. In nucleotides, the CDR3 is TGTGCCACCCTCGGGGGGATACAGAATTCACCCCTCCACTTT. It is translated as CATLGGIQNSPLHF.

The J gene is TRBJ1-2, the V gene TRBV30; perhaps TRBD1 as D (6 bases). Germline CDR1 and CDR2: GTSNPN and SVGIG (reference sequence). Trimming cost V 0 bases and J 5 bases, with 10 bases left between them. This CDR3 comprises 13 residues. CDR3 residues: CAWSVAGVYGYTF. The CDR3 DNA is TGTGCCTGGAGTGTCGCAGGGGTTTATGGCTACACCTTC.

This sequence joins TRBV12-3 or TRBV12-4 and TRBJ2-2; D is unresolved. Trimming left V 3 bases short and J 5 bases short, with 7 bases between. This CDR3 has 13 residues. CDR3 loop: CASSFGGTGELFF. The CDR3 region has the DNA TGTGCCAGCAGTTTTGGTGGGACCGGGGAGCTGTTTTTT.

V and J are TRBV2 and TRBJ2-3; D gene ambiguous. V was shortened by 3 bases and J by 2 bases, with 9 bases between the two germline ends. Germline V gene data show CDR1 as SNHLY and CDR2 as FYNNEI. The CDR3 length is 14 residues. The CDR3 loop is CASSDSLFTDTQYF. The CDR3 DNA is TGTGCCAGCAGTGATTCACTTTTCACAGATACGCAGTATTTT.

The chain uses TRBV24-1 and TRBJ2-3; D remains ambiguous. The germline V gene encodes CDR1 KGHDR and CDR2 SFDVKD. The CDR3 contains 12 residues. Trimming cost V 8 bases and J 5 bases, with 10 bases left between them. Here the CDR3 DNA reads TGTGCCACCAAGGCAGACGGAGATACGCAGTATTTT. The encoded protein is CATKADGDTQYF.

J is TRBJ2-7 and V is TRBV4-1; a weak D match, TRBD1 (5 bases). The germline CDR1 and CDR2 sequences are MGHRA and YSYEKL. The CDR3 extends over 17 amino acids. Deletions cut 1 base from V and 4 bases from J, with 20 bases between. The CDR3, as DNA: TGCGCCAGCAGCCAAGTAGACAGCGCAGGGATTCCTTACGAGCAGTACTTC. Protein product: CASSQVDSAGIPYEQYF.

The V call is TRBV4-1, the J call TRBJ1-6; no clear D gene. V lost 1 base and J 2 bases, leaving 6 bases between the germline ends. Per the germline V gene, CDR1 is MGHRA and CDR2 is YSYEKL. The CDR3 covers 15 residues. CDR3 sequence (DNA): TGCGCCAGCAGCCAAGGGGCTCCCTATAATTCACCCCTCCACTTT. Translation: CASSQGAPYNSPLHF.

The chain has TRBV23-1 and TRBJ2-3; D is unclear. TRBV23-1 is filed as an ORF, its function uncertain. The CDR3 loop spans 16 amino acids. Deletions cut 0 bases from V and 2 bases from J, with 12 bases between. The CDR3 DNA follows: TGCGCCAGCAGTCAATCGGTCGTCCCCTACACAGATACGCAGTATTTT. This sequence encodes CASSQSVVPYTDTQYF.

CDR3 loop: CASSQEPTAYEQYF. CDR3 coding DNA: TGTGCCAGCAGCCAAGAGCCGACAGCCTACGAGCAGTACTTC. The genes are TRBV3-1 (or the pseudogene TRBV3-2) and TRBJ2-7; maybe TRBD1 (5 bases). Germline lookup yields CDR1 LGHDT and CDR2 YNNKEL (reference sequence). Trimming left V 0 bases short and J 2 bases short, with 8 bases between. This CDR3 is 14 amino acids long.

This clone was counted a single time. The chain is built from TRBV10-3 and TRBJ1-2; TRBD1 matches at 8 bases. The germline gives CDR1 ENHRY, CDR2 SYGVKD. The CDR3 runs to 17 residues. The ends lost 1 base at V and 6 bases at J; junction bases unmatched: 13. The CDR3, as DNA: TGTGCCATCAGTGAGTTCCCGACAGGGGAAGTAATTGATGGCTACACCTTC. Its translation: CAISEFPTGEVIDGYTF.

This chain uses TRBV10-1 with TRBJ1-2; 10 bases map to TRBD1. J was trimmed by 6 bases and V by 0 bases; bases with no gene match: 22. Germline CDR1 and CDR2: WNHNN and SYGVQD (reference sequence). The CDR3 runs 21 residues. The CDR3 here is CASSESVSRHCGDRGRDGYTF. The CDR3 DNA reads TGCGCCAGCAGTGAGTCGGTCAGCAGACATTGTGGGGACAGGGGAAGGGATGGCTACACCTTC.

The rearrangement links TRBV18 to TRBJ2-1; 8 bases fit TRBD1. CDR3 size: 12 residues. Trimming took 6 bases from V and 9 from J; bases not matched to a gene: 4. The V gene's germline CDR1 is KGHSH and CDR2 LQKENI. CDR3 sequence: CASSRQGSEQFF. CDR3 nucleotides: TGTGCCAGCTCGCGACAGGGGTCTGAGCAGTTCTTC.

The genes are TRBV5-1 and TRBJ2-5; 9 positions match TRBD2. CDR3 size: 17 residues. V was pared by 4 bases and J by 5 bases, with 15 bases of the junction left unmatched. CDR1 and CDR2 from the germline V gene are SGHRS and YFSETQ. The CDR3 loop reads CASSPLPRGGGMETQYF. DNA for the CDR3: TGCGCCAGCAGCCCCCTACCGCGGGGGGGCGGGATGGAGACCCAGTACTTC. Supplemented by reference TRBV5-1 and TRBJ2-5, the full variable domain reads KAGVTQTPRYLIKTRGQQVTLSCSPISGHRSVSWYQQTPGQGLQFLFEYFSETQRNKGNFPGRFSGRQFSNSRSEMNVSTLELGDSALYLCASSPLPRGGGMETQYFGPGTRLLVL.

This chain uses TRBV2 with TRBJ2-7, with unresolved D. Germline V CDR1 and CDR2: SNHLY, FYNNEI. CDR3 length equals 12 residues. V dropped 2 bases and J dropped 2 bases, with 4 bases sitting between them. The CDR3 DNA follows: TGTGCCAGCAGTGAAAGTACCTACGAGCAGTACTTC. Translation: CASSESTYEQYF.

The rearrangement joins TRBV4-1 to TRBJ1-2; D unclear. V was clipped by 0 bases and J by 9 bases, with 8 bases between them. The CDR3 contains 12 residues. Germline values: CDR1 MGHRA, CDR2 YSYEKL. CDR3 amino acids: CASSQDRERYTF. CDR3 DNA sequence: TGCGCCAGCAGCCAAGATCGGGAGCGCTACACCTTC.

The CDR3, as DNA: TGTGCCAGCAGTTTAACAGCTAACTATGGCTACACCTTC. Its protein is CASSLTANYGYTF. This chain uses TRBV28 with TRBJ1-2; unclear D gene. The V gene's germline CDR1 is MDHEN and CDR2 SYDVKM. Trimming left V 2 bases short and J 0 bases short, with 4 bases between. The CDR3 length is 13 residues.

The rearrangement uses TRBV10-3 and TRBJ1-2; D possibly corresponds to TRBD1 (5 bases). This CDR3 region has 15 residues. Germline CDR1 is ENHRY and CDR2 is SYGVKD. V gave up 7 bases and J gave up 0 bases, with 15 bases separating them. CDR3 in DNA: TGTGCCATCACCGACTACAGGCCACCTAACTATGGCTACACCTTC. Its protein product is CAITDYRPPNYGYTF.

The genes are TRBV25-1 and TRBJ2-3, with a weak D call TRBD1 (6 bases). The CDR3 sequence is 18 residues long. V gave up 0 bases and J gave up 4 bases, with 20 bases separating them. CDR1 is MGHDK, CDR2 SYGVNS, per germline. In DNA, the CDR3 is TGTGCCAGCAGTGAATATTGGGGGCGGGTCGGGATGCCAGATACGCAGTATTTT. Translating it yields CASSEYWGRVGMPDTQYF. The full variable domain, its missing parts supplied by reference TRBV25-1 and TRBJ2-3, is EADIYQTPRYLVIGTGKKITLECSQTMGHDKMYWYQQDPGMELHLIHYSYGVNSTEKGDLSSESTVSRIRTEHFPLTLESARPSHTSQYLCASSEYWGRVGMPDTQYFGPGTRLTVL.